This TCR beta chain was identified in a study of Tregs in tolerant kidney transplant recipients. The study, taken as a whole, reports: This study did not directly address biological reproducibility.

As regards this clone: What it binds is not known.

Some clones are missing from TCRdb's copy, which holds only in-frame ones; the method was immunoSEQ multiplex PCR. Here the sample spans about 110,000 clones, almost 90% being singletons. CD4+CD25+CD127- Tregs, CD4+CD25- non-Tregs, CD4 and CD8 cells were sorted. Germline V gives CDR1 KGHSH, CDR2 LQKENI. V lost 3 bases and J lost 4; bases outside the gene matches: 5. This CDR3 is built from 15 residues. Sequenced here: CD4+ T cells from blood, sampled before the transplant. The chain employs TRBV18 and TRBJ1-3; TRBD1 matches at 8 bases. The sequence came from a human donor who received a combined kidney and bone marrow transplant. In DNA, the CDR3 is TGTGCCAGCTCACCTACCAGGGGGCCGGGAAACACCATATATTTT. Protein sequence: CASSPTRGPGNTIYF.